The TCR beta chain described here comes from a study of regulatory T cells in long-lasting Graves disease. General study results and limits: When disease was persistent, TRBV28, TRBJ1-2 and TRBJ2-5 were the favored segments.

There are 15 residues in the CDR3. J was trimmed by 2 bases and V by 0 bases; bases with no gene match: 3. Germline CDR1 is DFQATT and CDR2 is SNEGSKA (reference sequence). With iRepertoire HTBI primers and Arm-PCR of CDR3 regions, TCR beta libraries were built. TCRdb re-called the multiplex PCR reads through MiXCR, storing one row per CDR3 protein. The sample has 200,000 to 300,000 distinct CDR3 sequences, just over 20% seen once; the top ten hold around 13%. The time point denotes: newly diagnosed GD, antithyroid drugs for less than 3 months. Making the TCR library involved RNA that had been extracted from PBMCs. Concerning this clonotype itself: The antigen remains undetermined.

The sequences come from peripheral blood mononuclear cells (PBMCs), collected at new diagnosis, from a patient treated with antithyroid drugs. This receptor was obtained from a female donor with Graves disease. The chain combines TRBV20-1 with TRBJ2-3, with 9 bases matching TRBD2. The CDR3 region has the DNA TGCAGTGCTAGAGATAGCGGGGGCCCCACAGATACGCAGTATTTT. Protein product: CSARDSGGPTDTQYF.